This T cell receptor (beta chain) was found in a study of T cell responses to AZD1222 COVID-19 vaccine. Findings of the study overall: The span of vaccine-associated CD4 TCRs extended across spike, with dominance at 160-218 and 743-854.

The protocol was immunoSEQ multiplex PCR, while the TCRdb copy is restricted to in-frame clones and leaves out a portion. The sample has roughly 120,000 clones, about four fifths seen once; the top ten hold 3.5% to 5.5%. A word on this clone: What it recognizes is unknown.

The CDR3 length is 18 residues. V lost 1 base and J lost 5, with 21 bases in between. CDR1 is MGHRA, CDR2 YSYEKL, per germline. The chain joins TRBV4-1 to TRBJ2-1; tentative D call: TRBD2 (5 bases). This sequence originates from an adult in good health. The source material was peripheral blood, sampled on day 0 of AZD1222 vaccination. The CDR3: CASSQVPLSGEINNEQFF. DNA of the CDR3: TGCGCCAGCAGCCAAGTGCCATTAAGTGGGGAGATAAACAATGAGCAGTTCTTC.